This note documents a single T cell receptor beta chain sequence. The sample originates from a study of blood T cell repertoires in COVID-19. About the study: Nucleic acid was either cDNA or gDNA, and it came from T cells, B-cell-depleted T cells, or PBMCs.

Germline CDR1 is KGHSH and CDR2 is LQKENI. V was shortened by 3 bases and J by 6 bases, with 20 bases between the two germline ends. This CDR3 is 16 amino acids long. Only in-frame clones appear in the TCRdb table, and some are missing; sequencing was by immunoSEQ multiplex PCR. The table lists nearly 95,000 clones, 87% of them singletons. Specimen: peripheral blood. The V call is TRBV18, the J call TRBJ1-1; TRBD1 is a possible D gene (6 bases). The receptor's source is a human donor with acute or convalescent COVID-19. The donor label of this sample is uncertain. Written as DNA, the CDR3 is TGTGCCAGCTCACCTTCTACAGGGAGGGGGATTTCTGAAGCTTTCTTT. It is translated as CASSPSTGRGISEAFF.